This section outlines one T cell receptor (beta chain) sequence together with its context. This sample stems from a study of blood T cell repertoires in COVID-19. Whole-study context: The analysed material was cDNA or gDNA that came from T cells, B-cell-depleted T cells, or PBMCs.

Clones were read by immunoSEQ multiplex PCR, and TCRdb kept only the in-frame ones, dropping some. Here the sample spans under 450,000 clones, 83% being singletons. There are 16 residues in the CDR3. Germline V gives CDR1 SGHAT, CDR2 FQDESV (reference sequence). The V and J ends lost 4 bases and 5 bases, in that order; junction bases with no gene match: 10. This rearrangement joins TRBV11-1 to TRBJ2-5; 10 bases map to TRBD1. The TCR comes from a woman aged 50 to 65 who had recovered from COVID-19. The source material was PBMCs or T cells enriched from blood (not recorded which). The CDR3 bases are TGTGCCAGCAGCTCCCGACAGGGGGCCTTCGTGGAGACCCAGTACTTC. Protein: CASSSRQGAFVETQYF.